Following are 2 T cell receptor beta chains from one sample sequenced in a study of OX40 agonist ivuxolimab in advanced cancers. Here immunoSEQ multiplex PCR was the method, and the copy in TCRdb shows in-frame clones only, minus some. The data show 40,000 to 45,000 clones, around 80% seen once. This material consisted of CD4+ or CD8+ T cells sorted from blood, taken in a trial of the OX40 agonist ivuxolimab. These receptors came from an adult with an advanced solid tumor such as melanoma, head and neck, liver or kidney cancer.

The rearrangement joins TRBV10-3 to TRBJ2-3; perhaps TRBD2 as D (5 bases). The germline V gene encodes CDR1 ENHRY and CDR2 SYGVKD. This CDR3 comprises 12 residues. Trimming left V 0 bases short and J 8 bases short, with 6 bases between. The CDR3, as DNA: TGTGCCATCAGTGAGTCTGGAGGTACGCAGTATTTT. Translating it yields CAISESGGTQYF.

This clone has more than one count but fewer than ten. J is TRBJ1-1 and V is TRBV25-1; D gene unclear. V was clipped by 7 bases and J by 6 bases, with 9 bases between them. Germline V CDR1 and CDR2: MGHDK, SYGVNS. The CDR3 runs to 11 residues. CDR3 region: CASTNEAEAFF. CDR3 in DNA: TGTGCCAGCACAAATGAAGCTGAAGCTTTCTTT. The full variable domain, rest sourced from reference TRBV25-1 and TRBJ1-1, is EADIYQTPRYLVIGTGKKITLECSQTMGHDKMYWYQQDPGMELHLIHYSYGVNSTEKGDLSSESTVSRIRTEHFPLTLESARPSHTSQYLCASTNEAEAFFGQGTRLTVV.